This T cell receptor beta chain was captured by sequencing in a study of early T cells in non-severe SARS-CoV-2 infection. The V end lost 2 bases, the J end lost 0 bases, and 8 bases lay between the germline ends. The CDR3 runs to 15 residues. The germline V gene encodes CDR1 LGHDT and CDR2 YNNKEL (reference sequence). This clonotype was counted many times. Via MiXCR, TCRdb re-called the 5' RACE reads, giving one row per CDR3 protein. The sample holds about 71,000 distinct CDR3 sequences, 14% seen once. The clonotype originates from an adult who was a healthcare worker with PCR-confirmed SARS-CoV-2 infection or an uninfected control (not recorded which). The starting material was whole blood, obtained at baseline. The gene calls are TRBV3-1 and TRBJ2-4, with D unresolved. CDR3 residues: CASSQRDLAKNIQYF. The DNA of the CDR3 is TGTGCCAGCAGCCAAAGAGACCTAGCCAAAAACATTCAGTACTTC.